This entry describes one TCR beta chain. The data are from a study of shared clonotypes between healthy human individuals. Study-wide background: Three plates were used per donor for CD4 naive, three for CD4 memory, two for CD8 naive and one for CD8 memory.

Sorted-subset replicate PCRs used about 200 ng DNA, tens of thousands of T cell genomes. Per the original methods: For the immunoSEQ data, sequences were junction-only without quality scores, so filtering differed. The assay was immunoSEQ multiplex PCR, and TCRdb's table has in-frame clones only and misses some. The V and J calls and clone size come from that table; D and trimming were worked out from the DNA. The sample contains over 2 million clones, 85% to 95% of which appear only once. Germline-derived CDR1 and CDR2 are SGHRS and YFSETQ. V lost 0 bases, J lost 5 bases, and 24 bases lay in between. There are 18 residues in the CDR3. Selected positively for CCR7 and CD45RO-negative, naive CD8 cells excluded terminally differentiated effector memory CD45RA+ cells. Donors had no recently reported acute infections or vaccinations and were HIV-negative.

The sample comprised naive CD8+ T cells sorted from blood. The sequence was obtained from a man between 18 and 35 years old in good health. The chain employs TRBV5-1 and TRBJ2-7; D may be TRBD1 (5 bases). CDR3 sequence: CASSLEKATGFAVHEQYF. In DNA, the CDR3 is TGCGCCAGCAGCTTGGAGAAGGCTACAGGATTTGCTGTCCACGAGCAGTACTTC.